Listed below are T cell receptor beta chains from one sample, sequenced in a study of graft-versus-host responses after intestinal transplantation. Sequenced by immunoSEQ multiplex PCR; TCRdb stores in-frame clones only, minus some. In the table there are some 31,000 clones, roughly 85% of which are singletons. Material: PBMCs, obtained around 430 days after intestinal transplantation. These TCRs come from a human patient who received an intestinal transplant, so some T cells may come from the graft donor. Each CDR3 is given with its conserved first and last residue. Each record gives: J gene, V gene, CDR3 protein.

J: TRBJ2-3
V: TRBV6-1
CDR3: CASSVQREGIDTQYF

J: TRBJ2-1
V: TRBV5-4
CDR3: CASSLTQGIYNEQFF

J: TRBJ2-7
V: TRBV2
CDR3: CASSEPLAGYEQYF

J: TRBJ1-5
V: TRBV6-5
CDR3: CASSYSAGSNQPQHF

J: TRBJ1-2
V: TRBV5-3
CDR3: CARSPLLDRQGNYGYTF

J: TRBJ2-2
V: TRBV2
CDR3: CASRPDRLNTGELFF

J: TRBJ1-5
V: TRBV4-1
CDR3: CASSQVRTGPHRNQPQHF

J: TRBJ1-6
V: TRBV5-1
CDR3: CASSLAEPYNSPLHF

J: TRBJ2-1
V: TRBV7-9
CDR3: CASSFETSRNEQFF

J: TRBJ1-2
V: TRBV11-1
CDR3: CASSLWAGDYGYTF

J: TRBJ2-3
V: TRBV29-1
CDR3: CSDPGAEVTDTQYF

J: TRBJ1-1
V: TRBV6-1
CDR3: CASRYRGRTEAFF

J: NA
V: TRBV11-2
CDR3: CASSLDLAGSYEQYF

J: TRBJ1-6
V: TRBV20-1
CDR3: CSAGLNSPLHF